This T cell receptor beta chain comes out of a study of PD-1 blockade in mismatch repair-deficient tumors (dated by TCRdb to 2016 to 2017). Context from the whole study: Between late 2013 and late 2016, some 92 consecutive patients with around 11 mismatch repair-deficient cancer types, all previously treated and progressing, were enrolled in the trial. Deep sequencing of TCR CDR3 regions was used to track tumor-associated T cell clones in peripheral blood of patients responding to PD-1 blockade. Paper-wide results and their limitations: Rapid expansion after pembrolizumab followed by contraction, generally before radiologic responses, was shown by tumor-resident clones, which were often undetectable in blood before treatment. Three of seven peptides elicited clonal expansion, yielding about 140 unique blood TCRs, roughly 7 also found in tumor; all positive peptides derived from frameshift mutations.

What this sample's time point label stands for: roughly 9-day in vitro stimulation with candidate neoantigen peptide 2. For every enrolled patient, mismatch repair deficiency was confirmed by either polymerase chain reaction or immunohistochemistry. TCR sequencing was performed for a few patients who responded to pembrolizumab therapy. Several ELISpot-reactive candidate neoantigen peptides were each used in an approximately 10-day in vitro stimulation before TCR sequencing. A control culture with no peptide was handled in the same way and served as the baseline for calculating clone fold changes. The phase II trial prospectively tested pembrolizumab PD-1 blockade in advanced mismatch repair-deficient cancers regardless of tissue of origin. Cut back by 0 bases and 6 bases, the V and J ends lie 6 bases apart. From the germline V gene, CDR1 is MNHEY and CDR2 is SVGAGI. The CDR3 sequence holds 13 residues, the cysteine and phenylalanine included. Only the CDR3 DNA stays, 39 bases, in frame from base 1.

Concerning this clone: Its specific antigen is unknown. No qualities accompany the bases; no much larger clone lies one base away.

The library was built by means of the immunoSEQ multiplex PCR assay. Per the original workflow: A clone was defined as neoantigen-specific if the clone expanded significantly to the relevant peptide but showed no significant expansion to any other peptide tested. As stored in TCRdb, this immuneACCESS dataset retains in-frame rearrangements with V and J assigned. A fraction of the clones does not appear; measured against another copy, unresolved V genes explain less than half of the discrepancy, and the remainder lacks a known reason. That table gives V, J and clone size, and the DNA gave D and trimming. Here the sample has about 9,800 clones; approximately 86% occur a single time. Together, the top ten hold 22% of the sample.

Here the chain combines TRBV6-5 and TRBJ1-5, with an unclear D gene assignment. Sample: cells cultured in vitro, taken from a patient treated with pembrolizumab. The sequence was obtained from an adult with mismatch repair-deficient cancer. The DNA sequence is as follows: TGTGCCAGCAGTTACTCGATTAGTCAGCCCCAGCATTTT. This gives the protein CASSYSISQPQHF.